These 17 T cell receptor beta chains were all obtained from the same sample, sequenced in a study of T cells after yellow fever vaccination. TCRdb fed the 5' RACE reads into MiXCR, producing one record per CDR3 protein. The repertoire has 95,000 to 150,000 distinct CDR3 sequences, nearly 15% of them found once; the top ten carry around 40%. This material consisted of CD8+ T cells sorted from PBMCs, taken 5 days after the yellow fever booster vaccination. These receptor sequences come from a young man who received the YFV17D yellow fever vaccine.

The CDR3 nucleotides are TGTGCCACGACAGGGAACACCGGGGAGCTGTTTTTT. Encoded protein: CATTGNTGELFF. The chain links TRBV6-5 to TRBJ2-2, with D maybe TRBD1 (6 bases). V lost 10 bases, J lost 1 base, and 7 bases lay in between. Germline V gene sequence: CDR1 MNHEY, CDR2 SVGAGI. The CDR3 spans 12 residues.

The V gene is TRBV12-3 or TRBV12-4, the J gene TRBJ2-5; D might be TRBD1 (6 bases). The CDR3 is 13 residues long. The ends were cut back, 5 bases at V and 3 bases at J, with 10 bases in the middle. The CDR3 loop is CASSGQLEETQYF. Here the CDR3 DNA reads TGTGCCAGCAGTGGACAGCTGGAAGAGACCCAGTACTTC.

This clonotype came up a few times. This chain connects TRBV20-1 to TRBJ2-3; D possibly matches TRBD1 or TRBD2 (5 bases each). Germline lookup yields CDR1 DFQATT and CDR2 SNEGSKA (reference sequence). Trimming removed 3 bases at V and 2 bases at J, with 12 bases between. CDR3 length: 14 amino acids. CDR3: CSARLGVFTDTQYF. CDR3 DNA: TGCAGTGCTAGGTTGGGGGTTTTCACAGATACGCAGTATTTT.

CDR3 sequence (DNA): TGTGCCAGCAGCCCTTTAAGTGGGGGGAGCTCCTACAATGAGCAGTTCTTC. It translates to CASSPLSGGSSYNEQFF. The chain employs TRBV12-3 or TRBV12-4 and TRBJ2-1; a possible D gene is TRBD2 (6 bases). This CDR3 is built from 17 residues. The germline V and J ends were trimmed by 6 bases and 0 bases, with 18 bases remaining between them.

In its sample, this clonotype was seen a few times. The J gene is TRBJ2-1, the V gene TRBV7-9; D is perhaps TRBD2 (6 bases). Trimming removed 5 bases at V and 3 bases at J, with 17 bases between. The CDR3 length is 16 residues. Per germline, CDR1 SEHNR and CDR2 FQNEAQ (reference sequence). The CDR3 is CASSPAGGTGYNEQFF. The CDR3 DNA reads TGTGCCAGCAGCCCAGCAGGAGGGACGGGCTACAATGAGCAGTTCTTC.

The table lists this clonotype with a few counts. V gene TRBV7-2 combines with J gene TRBJ2-1; 8 bases line up with TRBD2. The germline V gene encodes CDR1 SGHTA and CDR2 FQGNSA. Trimming cost V 3 bases and J 6 bases; bases outside gene matches: 7. The CDR3 runs to 15 residues. CDR3 bases: TGTGCCAGCAGCTTCCTCGGGGGGGCCAGCAATGAGCAGTTCTTC. It specifies CASSFLGGASNEQFF.

The chain is built from TRBV5-4 and TRBJ2-3; TRBD1 is a possible D gene (5 bases). V was clipped by 4 bases and J by 0 bases, with 15 bases between them. CDR3 size: 16 residues. The V gene's germline CDR1 is SGHNT and CDR2 YYREEE (reference sequence). The CDR3 reads CASSPVPAGSTDTQYF. The CDR3 DNA reads TGTGCCAGCAGCCCCGTACCAGCAGGGAGCACAGATACGCAGTATTTT.

The chain carries TRBV4-1 and TRBJ1-3; D is unclear. V gave up 1 base and J gave up 3 bases, with 13 bases separating them. The CDR3 loop spans 16 amino acids. Germline-derived CDR1 and CDR2 are MGHRA and YSYEKL. The chain's CDR3 is CASSQAPGSGGNTIYF. The DNA for the CDR3 is TGCGCCAGCAGCCAAGCACCGGGTTCCGGTGGAAACACCATATATTTT.

This clonotype has only a few counts. The chain couples TRBV15 to TRBJ2-7; D could derive from TRBD1 or TRBD2 (5 bases each). Trimming removed 5 bases from V and 4 bases from J, with 18 bases in between. The length of the CDR3 is 15 residues. Germline loops: CDR1 LNHNV, CDR2 YYDKDF (reference sequence). CDR3 in DNA: TGTGCCACCAGCTCTCCTGAGCCGGGGCGGTACGAGCAGTACTTC. This translates into CATSSPEPGRYEQYF.

In its sample, this clonotype was seen many times. This rearrangement joins TRBV7-9 to TRBJ2-1, with D unresolved. The germline V gene has CDR1 SEHNR and CDR2 FQNEAQ (reference sequence). This CDR3 comprises 11 residues. V was shortened by 5 bases and J by 5 bases, with 4 bases between the two germline ends. CDR3 nucleotide sequence: TGTGCCAGCAGCCGGGACAATGAGCAGTTCTTC. Translating gives CASSRDNEQFF. Based on the CDR3 plus reference TRBV7-9 and TRBJ2-1, the full variable domain is DTGVSQNPRHKITKRGQNVTFRCDPISEHNRLYWYRQTLGQGPEFLTYFQNEAQLEKSRLLSDRFSAERPKGSFSTLEIQRTEQGDSAMYLCASSRDNEQFFGPGTRLTVL.

The chain couples TRBV11-2 to TRBJ2-5; 7 bases line up with TRBD2. Germline values: CDR1 SGHAT, CDR2 FQNNGV. Trimming took 4 bases from V and 2 from J; bases not matched to a gene: 7. The CDR3 has 15 amino acids. Here the CDR3 reads CASSSFGGRQETQYF. The DNA for the CDR3 is TGTGCCAGCAGCTCCTTCGGGGGGAGGCAAGAGACCCAGTACTTC.

This sequence joins TRBV6-2 or TRBV6-3 and TRBJ2-3, with TRBD2 identical over 8 bases. The V segment lost 2 bases and the J segment 4 bases; nucleotides outside the gene matches: 5. The CDR3 runs 15 residues. Germline V gene sequence: CDR1 MNHEY, CDR2 SVGEGT. The DNA for the CDR3 is TGTGCCAGCAGTTACGTCCAGCGGGGGCCAGATACGCAGTATTTT. This translates into CASSYVQRGPDTQYF.

This clonotype appeared a few times. The J gene is TRBJ2-7, the V gene TRBV30; TRBD2 matches at 13 bases. This CDR3 comprises 14 residues. CDR1 GTSNPN and CDR2 SVGIG come from the germline V gene (reference sequence). V was pared by 2 bases and J by 4 bases, with 2 bases of the junction left unmatched. CDR3 sequence reads: CAWSLGLAGYEQYF. The CDR3 DNA is TGTGCCTGGAGTTTGGGACTAGCGGGGTACGAGCAGTACTTC.

The chain links TRBV4-1 to TRBJ1-1; perhaps TRBD1 as D (6 bases). Germline V gives CDR1 MGHRA, CDR2 YSYEKL. CDR3 length: 15 residues. V shed 1 base and J shed 7 bases, with 16 bases lying between them. The CDR3 protein is CASSQAGVLSFEAFF. In DNA form, the CDR3 reads TGCGCCAGCAGCCAAGCAGGGGTTTTATCGTTTGAAGCTTTCTTT.

This clonotype was found a few times. Germline and junction disagree at one end, which may indicate a read error. This chain joins TRBV9 and TRBJ2-3; TRBD2 agrees at 7 bases. Looked up from germline, CDR1 is SGDLS and CDR2 is YYNGEE. This CDR3 has 11 residues. In nucleotides, the CDR3 is TGTGCCAGCAGCCAACGGCGGGGGAGGCATTTT. Protein sequence: CASSQRRGRHF.

This chain links TRBV9 with TRBJ1-6; the D gene is possibly TRBD1 (5 bases). The CDR3 contains 13 residues. V lost 2 bases, J lost 7 bases, and 7 bases lay in between. Germline loops: CDR1 SGDLS, CDR2 YYNGEE. The CDR3 nucleotides read TGTGCCAGCAGCGTTGGGGGAAATTCACCCCTCCACTTT. This sequence encodes CASSVGGNSPLHF. The full variable domain, its missing parts supplied by reference TRBV9 and TRBJ1-6, is DSGVTQTPKHLITATGQRVTLRCSPRSGDLSVYWYQQSLDQGLQFLIQYYNGEERAKGNILERFSAQQFPDLHSELNLSSLELGDSALYFCASSVGGNSPLHFGNGTRLTVT.

The chain carries TRBV19 and TRBJ1-2; perhaps TRBD1 as D (6 bases). Germline V gives CDR1 LNHDA, CDR2 SQIVND (reference sequence). The CDR3 has 12 residues. V was pared by 9 bases and J by 8 bases, with 16 bases between. This chain's CDR3 is CASRTAATGYTF. DNA of the CDR3: TGTGCCAGCAGGACAGCCGCTACAGGCTACACCTTC.